This passage covers 25 T cell receptor beta chains from one sample sequenced in a study of T-cell reconstitution after alpha-beta-depleted transplantation in children. Unique molecular identifiers were built into the TCRbeta library. TCRdb passed the PCR reads through MiXCR, listing each CDR3 protein once. The repertoire holds roughly 100,000 distinct CDR3 sequences, with roughly 8% as singletons. The sample consisted of PBMCs from the stem cell graft donor, taken from the stem cell graft. These receptors were obtained from a human donor who donated a stem cell graft to a child with congenital amegakaryocytic thrombocytopenia.

This clonotype was seen repeatedly, ten times or more. The chain links TRBV28 to TRBJ2-1; TRBD2 might be the D (7 bases). The germline V gene encodes CDR1 MDHEN and CDR2 SYDVKM. The length of the CDR3 is 15 residues. Trimming took off 2 bases at V and 7 bases at J, with 15 bases between the two ends. In nucleotides, the CDR3 is TGTGCCAGCAGTTTAAGGGGGGGCCAGGGAAATGAGCAGTTCTTC. Translating it yields CASSLRGGQGNEQFF.

CDR3 amino acids: CASSHTRTGTYEQYF. Here the CDR3 DNA reads TGTGCCAGCAGCCACACCAGGACAGGGACGTACGAGCAGTACTTC. V and J are TRBV7-9 and TRBJ2-7, with 8 bases that match TRBD1. Germline CDR1 reads SEHNR; CDR2 reads FQNEAQ (reference sequence). Trimming took 5 bases from V and 4 from J; bases not matched to a gene: 10. The CDR3 contains 15 residues.

This clonotype was observed many times. The chain has TRBV20-1 and TRBJ1-1; no definite D call. The V gene lost 7 bases and the J gene lost 5 bases, with 14 bases spanning the gap. Germline V lookup: CDR1 DFQATT, CDR2 SNEGSKA (reference sequence). The CDR3 contains 12 residues. CDR3 bases: TGCAGTGTTTGCCAGTCGGGAACTGAAGCTTTCTTT. Translating gives CSVCQSGTEAFF.

This clonotype has ten or more counts. This chain uses TRBV20-1 with TRBJ2-1; TRBD1 aligns across 12 bases. The CDR3 totals 16 residues. V was clipped by 5 bases and J by 5 bases; unmatched bases: 10. Germline values: CDR1 DFQATT, CDR2 SNEGSKA (reference sequence). This CDR3 is CSAGLQGQGANNEQFF. The CDR3 DNA follows: TGCAGTGCTGGCCTTCAGGGACAGGGGGCTAACAATGAGCAGTTCTTC.

In this sample, this clonotype turned up many times. This chain joins TRBV7-2 and TRBJ2-2, with D perhaps matching TRBD2 (6 bases). The length of the CDR3 is 14 residues. Per the germline V gene, CDR1 is SGHTA and CDR2 is FQGNSA. V dropped 5 bases and J dropped 3 bases, with 10 bases sitting between them. The CDR3 spells CASSRGGDTGELFF. The DNA of the CDR3 is TGTGCCAGCAGCCGAGGAGGGGACACCGGGGAGCTGTTTTTT.

This clonotype was seen at least ten times. This chain connects TRBV7-3 to TRBJ2-1; D tentatively fits TRBD1 or TRBD2 (5 bases each). CDR3 length: 17 amino acids. CDR1 and CDR2 from the germline V gene are SGHTA and FQGTGA. V lost 1 base and J lost 2, with 15 bases in between. In DNA, the CDR3 is TGTGCCAGCAGCTTAAAGTGGTGGGACGGAACCTACAATGAGCAGTTCTTC. Encoded protein: CASSLKWWDGTYNEQFF. Based on the CDR3 plus reference TRBV7-3 and TRBJ2-1, the full variable domain is GAGVSQTPSNKVTEKGKYVELRCDPISGHTALYWYRQSLGQGPEFLIYFQGTGAADDSGLPNDRFFAVRPEGSVSTLKIQRTERGDSAVYLCASSLKWWDGTYNEQFFGPGTRLTVL.

The table lists this clonotype with many counts. The CDR3 protein is CASSPYRGTVSPLHF. CDR3 in DNA: TGTGCCAGCTCTCCTTATCGGGGAACGGTTTCACCCCTCCACTTT. The genes are TRBV18 and TRBJ1-6; D remains ambiguous. Germline CDR1 and CDR2: KGHSH and LQKENI. The CDR3 is made up of 15 amino acids. V lost 6 bases to trimming and J lost 9 bases, with 18 bases between them.

The table lists this clonotype with many counts. J is TRBJ1-4 and V is TRBV7-2; TRBD1 might be the D (6 bases). The CDR3 covers 15 residues. Trimming shortened V by 3 bases and J by 1 base, and 9 bases separated the two germline ends. Germline V gene lookup returns CDR1 SGHTA and CDR2 FQGNSA. CDR3 loop: CASSFLRGTNEKLFF. The CDR3 DNA reads as TGTGCCAGCAGCTTCCTCAGGGGAACTAATGAAAAACTGTTTTTT.

The chain has TRBV2 and TRBJ2-1; 11 nucleotides match TRBD2. The trim removed 10 bases at V and 8 bases at J, leaving 25 bases unmatched. The CDR3 loop spans 19 amino acids. CDR1 SNHLY and CDR2 FYNNEI come from the germline V gene. CDR3 DNA: TGTGCCATCTGTTTCGGACTAGCGGGTATCGAATCGGGGTTCGATGAGCAGTTCTTC. Protein sequence: CAICFGLAGIESGFDEQFF.

This clonotype was counted ten times or more. The rearrangement uses TRBV5-1 and TRBJ1-2, with D possibly TRBD1 on 5 matching bases. CDR1 and CDR2 (germline): SGHRS, YFSETQ. This CDR3 comprises 14 residues. The germline V and J ends were trimmed by 1 base and 4 bases, with 11 bases remaining between them. Here the CDR3 DNA reads TGCGCCAGCAGCTTGCAGCCGACAGCCTATGGCTACACCTTC. Amino acid sequence: CASSLQPTAYGYTF.

This clonotype was picked up many times. V and J are TRBV12-3 or TRBV12-4 and TRBJ2-3; TRBD2 matches at 9 bases. V shed 6 bases, J shed 9 bases, and the junction held 7 bases outside the gene matches. CDR3 length: 13 residues. The CDR3 DNA reads TGTGCCAGCAGACCAACTAGCGGGTGGACGCAGTATTTT. It yields the protein CASRPTSGWTQYF.

This clonotype was seen many times. The gene calls are TRBV28 and TRBJ1-3, with TRBD1 matching over 7 bases. This CDR3 has 14 amino acids. Germline V lookup: CDR1 MDHEN, CDR2 SYDVKM. The V gene end was trimmed by 7 bases and the J gene end by 4 bases; junction bases not matched to a gene: 7. The CDR3 DNA sequence: TGTGCCAGCACCGAACAGGGGTCCGGAAACACCATATATTTT. It yields the protein CASTEQGSGNTIYF.

This clonotype was recorded at least ten times. This chain links TRBV7-9 with TRBJ2-2, with 7 bases lining up with TRBD2. Germline V gives CDR1 SEHNR, CDR2 FQNEAQ (reference sequence). V lost 2 bases and J lost 1; bases outside the gene matches: 1. CDR3 length equals 15 residues. CDR3 region: CASSLKRENTGELFF. CDR3 bases: TGTGCCAGCAGCTTAAAGCGGGAGAACACCGGGGAGCTGTTTTTT.

This clonotype was recorded a few times. The rearrangement links TRBV19 to TRBJ2-1; D unclear. V was clipped by 1 base and J by 3 bases, with 10 bases between them. The CDR3 spans 15 residues. Germline CDR1 and CDR2: LNHDA and SQIVND (reference sequence). CDR3 sequence reads: CASSIGQNLYNEQFF. Written as DNA, the CDR3 is TGTGCCAGTAGTATAGGCCAGAACCTCTACAATGAGCAGTTCTTC. The full variable domain, with the rest looked up from reference TRBV19 and TRBJ2-1, is DGGITQSPKYLFRKEGQNVTLSCEQNLNHDAMYWYRQDPGQGLRLIYYSQIVNDFQKGDIAEGYSVSREKKESFPLTVTSAQKNPTAFYLCASSIGQNLYNEQFFGPGTRLTVL.

The table lists this clonotype with many counts. The chain carries TRBV12-3 or TRBV12-4 and TRBJ1-2; D not certain. The CDR3 sequence is 11 residues long. V lost 6 bases and J lost 9, with 11 bases in between. CDR3 sequence reads: CASSLSGSYTF. DNA for the CDR3: TGTGCCAGCAGCCTCTCTGGGAGCTACACCTTC.

The gene calls are TRBV2 and TRBJ1-6, with a weak D call TRBD1 (6 bases). V lost 4 bases to trimming and J lost 10 bases, with 14 bases between them. The CDR3 has 14 residues. From germline, CDR1 is SNHLY and CDR2 FYNNEI. This CDR3 reads CASSGNRVESPLHF. The CDR3 DNA reads TGTGCCAGCAGTGGGAACAGGGTGGAGTCACCCCTCCACTTT.

This clonotype was seen at least ten times. V usage is TRBV12-3 or TRBV12-4 and J usage is TRBJ1-1; D is undetermined. Trimming shortened V by 3 bases and J by 0 bases, and 5 bases separated the two germline ends. There are 13 residues in the CDR3. This CDR3 is CASSFQVNTEAFF. CDR3 coding DNA: TGTGCCAGCAGTTTTCAGGTGAACACTGAAGCTTTCTTT.

This clonotype showed up many times. The rearrangement uses TRBV12-3 or TRBV12-4 and TRBJ1-1, with D perhaps TRBD1 (6 bases). Trimming left V 0 bases short and J 10 bases short, with 12 bases between. This CDR3 has 13 amino acids. The DNA for the CDR3 is TGTGCCAGCAGTTTAGCGATACAGGGCAGAGCTTTCTTT. As protein: CASSLAIQGRAFF.

As concerns this clonotype: A junction end diverges from the germline sequence, so it may reflect a read error. V and J are TRBV6-4 and TRBJ2-1; no definite D call. The CDR3 spans 19 residues. Germline lookup yields CDR1 MRHNA and CDR2 SNTAGT. CDR3 sequence: CTSSSFADLWDLSYNEQFF. In DNA, the CDR3 is TGTACCAGCAGTTCCTTCGCCGACCTGTGGGATCTTTCCTACAATGAGCAGTTCTTC.

This clonotype was seen at least ten times. The chain carries TRBV29-1 and TRBJ1-1; 7 bases align to TRBD1. CDR3 length: 12 residues. Germline assignment: CDR1 SQVTM and CDR2 ANQGSEA. With 6 bases clipped from V and 1 base from J, the junction kept 2 bases outside the gene matches. The CDR3 DNA reads as TGCAGCGTGTGGGACAGGAACACTGAAGCTTTCTTT. This codes for CSVWDRNTEAFF.

There are many counts of this clonotype. The chain carries TRBV5-1 and TRBJ1-1; D call uncertain. CDR3 size: 13 residues. Germline V gene lookup returns CDR1 SGHRS and CDR2 YFSETQ. Trimming stripped 0 bases from V and 2 bases from J, with 5 bases between. The CDR3 reads CASSLDPNTEAFF. Here the CDR3 DNA reads TGCGCCAGCAGCTTGGACCCTAACACTGAAGCTTTCTTT.

Within the sample, this clonotype is medium-sized. The chain links TRBV12-3 or TRBV12-4 to TRBJ2-1; D ambiguous. The CDR3 runs 13 residues. V was trimmed by 3 bases and J by 6 bases, leaving 9 bases between them. In DNA, the CDR3 is TGTGCCAGCAGTTTTGGACCAGGCAATGAGCAGTTCTTC. Amino acid sequence: CASSFGPGNEQFF.

This clonotype was observed at least ten times. V and J are TRBV10-3 and TRBJ2-1, with 8 bases fitting TRBD2. J lost 10 bases, V lost 4 bases, and 9 bases had no gene match. The CDR3 covers 14 residues. The germline CDR1 and CDR2 sequences are ENHRY and SYGVKD. This CDR3 is CAISGASGGGEQFF. The CDR3 DNA is TGTGCCATCAGTGGGGCTAGCGGCGGGGGGGAGCAGTTCTTC.

This chain links TRBV29-1 with TRBJ1-4, with TRBD1 matching over 8 bases. Germline V gives CDR1 SQVTM, CDR2 ANQGSEA. V lost 5 bases and J lost 4; bases outside the gene matches: 3. There are 13 residues in the CDR3. CDR3 protein: CSVKQGGNEKLFF. As DNA, the CDR3 is TGCAGCGTTAAACAGGGGGGTAATGAAAAACTGTTTTTT.

This clonotype was seen repeatedly, ten times or more. J is TRBJ2-5 and V is TRBV12-3 or TRBV12-4; 9 positions match TRBD2. Trimming at V came to 3 bases and at J to 4 bases, leaving 3 bases not matched to a gene. The CDR3 extends over 14 amino acids. This CDR3 is CASSLTSGVETQYF. The CDR3 DNA reads TGTGCCAGCAGTTTGACTAGCGGAGTAGAGACCCAGTACTTC.